These 10 T cell receptor beta chains share one sample of origin, sequenced in a study of beta chain features in type 1 diabetes. The entirety of the isolated RNA underwent reverse transcription, so expressed TCRB transcripts were sequenced. Profiled with immunoSEQ multiplex PCR; TCRdb holds only in-frame clones, not every one. This sample yields about 900,000 clones, of which roughly a sixth are seen a single time; 0.02% to 0.025% belongs to the top ten. Sequencing input: naive CD4+ T cells from blood. These receptors were taken from a woman younger than 30 in good health.

This clone was seen more than once but under ten times. CDR3 nucleotide sequence: TGTGCCAGCAGTGTGCTTGCCCCGGGGCAGTTCTTC. Protein sequence: CASSVLAPGQFF. V is TRBV2 and J is TRBJ2-1, with D unresolved. Germline assignment: CDR1 SNHLY and CDR2 FYNNEI. The CDR3 is 12 amino acids. Trimming stripped 4 bases from V and 12 bases from J, with 13 bases between. The variable domain in full, with the rest retrieved from reference TRBV2 and TRBJ2-1, is EPEVTQTPSHQVTQMGQEVILRCVPISNHLYFYWYRQILGQKVEFLVSFYNNEISEKSEIFDDQFSVERPDGSNFTLKIRSTKLEDSAMYFCASSVLAPGQFFGPGTRLTVL.

J is TRBJ1-2 and V is TRBV7-9; D unresolved. V lost 4 bases and J 6 bases, leaving 18 bases between the germline ends. Germline assignment: CDR1 SEHNR and CDR2 FQNEAQ (reference sequence). The CDR3 totals 15 residues. CDR3 bases: TGTGCCAGCAGCTCGCTTTACGGTACACGGGATGGCTACACCTTC. Translation: CASSSLYGTRDGYTF.

In nucleotides, the CDR3 is TGCAGTGCCCGGGACCTGCGGGGCTACACCTTC. Protein: CSARDLRGYTF. The rearrangement uses TRBV20-1 and TRBJ1-2, with TRBD1 as a possible D gene (5 bases). V was shortened by 6 bases and J by 8 bases, with 13 bases between the two germline ends. The CDR3 is 11 residues long. Germline V CDR1 and CDR2: DFQATT, SNEGSKA (reference sequence).

This clone was detected many times. J is TRBJ2-7 and V is TRBV21-1; the DNA was not used to check the table's D call, TRBD2. TRBV21-1 is listed as a pseudogene. This CDR3 region has 11 residues. In DNA, the CDR3 is TGTGCCAGCATCGACTATCAACTTCTCCCCTTC. Its protein is CASIDYQLLPF.

This clone turned up a few times. In DNA form, the CDR3 reads TGTGCCAGCCGTCGAAGACGGGAGAGCTCTGGGGCCAACGTCCTGACTTTC. Its translation is CASRRRRESSGANVLTF. The rearrangement uses TRBV2 and TRBJ2-6; D may be TRBD2 (6 bases). The CDR3 is 17 residues long. The V end lost 8 bases, the J end lost 0 bases, and 17 bases lay between the germline ends. Germline lookup yields CDR1 SNHLY and CDR2 FYNNEI.

This clone was detected only a few times. The chain carries TRBV19 and TRBJ2-3, with 7 bases fitting TRBD2. The CDR3 sequence is 13 residues long. CDR1 LNHDA and CDR2 SQIVND come from the germline V gene (reference sequence). V lost 3 bases and J lost 6; bases outside the gene matches: 3. CDR3 DNA: TGTGCCAGTAGTATCCTAGCGGCGGATACGCAGTATTTT. It is translated as CASSILAADTQYF.

The V gene is TRBV7-8, the J gene TRBJ2-5; 10 nucleotides line up with TRBD2. The CDR3 is 16 residues long. The V and J ends lost 2 bases and 5 bases, in that order; junction bases with no gene match: 8. Germline CDR1 is SGHVS and CDR2 is FQNEAQ. This chain's CDR3 is CASSLREAGLAETQYF. In DNA form, the CDR3 reads TGTGCCAGCAGCTTAAGGGAAGCGGGACTAGCGGAGACCCAGTACTTC.

V gene TRBV19 combines with J gene TRBJ2-1; D is undetermined. Germline V gene sequence: CDR1 LNHDA, CDR2 SQIVND (reference sequence). Trimming shortened V by 8 bases and J by 1 base, and 15 bases separated the two germline ends. The CDR3 sequence is 15 residues long. CDR3 DNA sequence: TGTGCCAGTTCCGTGGGTGGACCGTCCTACAATGAGCAGTTCTTC. This codes for CASSVGGPSYNEQFF.

This clone was seen just once. The genes are TRBV9 and TRBJ2-5, with 15 nucleotides matching TRBD2. With V trimmed by 0 bases and J by 4 bases, 4 bases remained unmatched. The CDR3 has 17 residues. The germline V gene has CDR1 SGDLS and CDR2 YYNGEE. The CDR3 DNA follows: TGTGCCAGCAGCGTAGAAGGACTAGCGGGAGGGGGAGAGACCCAGTACTTC. It yields the protein CASSVEGLAGGGETQYF.

This clone was observed a handful of times. Other DNA variants within this sample encode the same CDR3. This chain joins TRBV7-2 and TRBJ2-1, with D tentatively TRBD2 (5 bases). V lost 5 bases, J lost 1 base, and 9 bases lay in between. The CDR3 totals 14 residues. CDR1 is SGHTA, CDR2 FQGNSA, per germline. The CDR3 DNA follows: TGTGCCAGCAGCACCTCGGGATCCTACAATGAGCAGTTCTTC. Its translation is CASSTSGSYNEQFF.